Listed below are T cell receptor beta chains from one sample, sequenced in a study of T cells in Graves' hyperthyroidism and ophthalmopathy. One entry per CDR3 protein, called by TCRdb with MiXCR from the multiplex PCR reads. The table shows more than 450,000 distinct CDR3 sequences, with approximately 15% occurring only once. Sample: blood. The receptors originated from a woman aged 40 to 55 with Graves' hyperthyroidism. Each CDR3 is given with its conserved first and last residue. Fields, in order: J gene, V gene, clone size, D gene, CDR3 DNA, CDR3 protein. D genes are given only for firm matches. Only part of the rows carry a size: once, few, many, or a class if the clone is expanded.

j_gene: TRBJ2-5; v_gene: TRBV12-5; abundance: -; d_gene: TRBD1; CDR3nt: TGTGCTAGTGGCTCCGGGACAGGCCAAGAGACCCAGTACTTC; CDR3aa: CASGSGTGQETQYF
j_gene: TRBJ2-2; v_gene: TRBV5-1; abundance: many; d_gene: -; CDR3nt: TGCGCCAGCAGCCCAGAGTCCCTATCCCTCTTGAACACCGGGGAGCTGTTTTTT; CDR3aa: CASSPESLSLLNTGELFF
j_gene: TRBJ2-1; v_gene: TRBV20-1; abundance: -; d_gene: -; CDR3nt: TGCAGTGCTAGACCTAGCGACAGCTCCTACAATGAGCAGTTCTTC; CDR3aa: CSARPSDSSYNEQFF
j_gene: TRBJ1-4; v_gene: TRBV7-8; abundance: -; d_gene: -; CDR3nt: TGTGCCAGCAGCTTTTTGCCGTCTAATGAAAAACTGTTTTTT; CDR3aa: CASSFLPSNEKLFF
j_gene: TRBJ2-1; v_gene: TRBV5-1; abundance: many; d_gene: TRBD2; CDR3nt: TGCGCCAGCAGGGGGGGGAGCGGGGCTTACAATGAGCAGTTCTTC; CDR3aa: CASRGGSGAYNEQFF
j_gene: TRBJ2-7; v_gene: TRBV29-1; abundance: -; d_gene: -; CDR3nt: TGCAGCGTTGAAGGACTGGGACCTAACTACGAGCAGTACTTC; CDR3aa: CSVEGLGPNYEQYF
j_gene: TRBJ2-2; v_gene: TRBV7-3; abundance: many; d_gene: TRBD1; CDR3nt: TGTGCCAGCAGCTTAATTGCCAGGGGGCGGATCTTGAACACCGGGGAGCTGTTTTTT; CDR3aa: CASSLIARGRILNTGELFF
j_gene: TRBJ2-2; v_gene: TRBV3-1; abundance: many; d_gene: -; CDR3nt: TGTGCCAGCAGCCCCATGGACAACACCGGGGAGCTGTTTTTT; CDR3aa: CASSPMDNTGELFF
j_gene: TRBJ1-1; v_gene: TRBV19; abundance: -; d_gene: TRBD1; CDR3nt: TGTGCCAGTAACCCAGGGGGCGCGCATCCTGAAGCTTTCTTT; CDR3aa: CASNPGGAHPEAFF
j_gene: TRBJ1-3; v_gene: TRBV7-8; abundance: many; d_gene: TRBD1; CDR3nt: TGTGCCAGCAGCGCCCTCCAGGGGGTGTCTGGAAACACCATATATTTT; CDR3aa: CASSALQGVSGNTIYF
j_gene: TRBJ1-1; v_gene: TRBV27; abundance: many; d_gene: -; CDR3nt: TGTGCCAGCAGTCCTTCAGGGTTTACAGAAGCTTTCTTT; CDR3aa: CASSPSGFTEAFF
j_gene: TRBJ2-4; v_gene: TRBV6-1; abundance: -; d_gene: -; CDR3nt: TGTGCCAGCAGCAGCGGTGGCGTTGGGGCTCGGACCAAAAACATTCAGTACTTC; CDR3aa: CASSSGGVGARTKNIQYF
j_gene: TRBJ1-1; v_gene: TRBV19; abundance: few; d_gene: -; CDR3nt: TGTGCCACATCAATCGCCGCGGCAGGGCACACTGAAGCTTTCTTT; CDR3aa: CATSIAAAGHTEAFF
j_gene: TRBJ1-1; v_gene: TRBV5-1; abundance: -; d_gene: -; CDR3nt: TGCGCCAGCAGCTTGGGGTCAGGACGGGGCACTGAAGCTTTCTTT; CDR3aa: CASSLGSGRGTEAFF
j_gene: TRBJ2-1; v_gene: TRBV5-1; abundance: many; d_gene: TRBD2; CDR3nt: TGCGCCAGCAGCACGCCTTCCGGGACTAGCGGGAAGGGGGGCTACAATGAGCAGTTCTTC; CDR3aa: CASSTPSGTSGKGGYNEQFF
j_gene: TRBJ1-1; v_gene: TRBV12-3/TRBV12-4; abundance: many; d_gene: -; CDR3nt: TGTGCCAGCAGTTTAGTTAAGGGCACTGAAGCTTTCTTT; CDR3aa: CASSLVKGTEAFF
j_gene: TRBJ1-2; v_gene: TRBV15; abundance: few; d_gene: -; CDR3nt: TGTGCCACCAGCCGAGACGCTTACTATGGCTACACCTTC; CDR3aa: CATSRDAYYGYTF
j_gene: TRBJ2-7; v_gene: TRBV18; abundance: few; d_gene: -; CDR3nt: TGTGCCAGCTCAGGGGCAGATACATACGAGCAGTACTTC; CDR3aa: CASSGADTYEQYF
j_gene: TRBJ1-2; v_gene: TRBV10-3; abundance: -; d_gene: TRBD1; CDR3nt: TGTGCCATCACCAGACAGGGGGCTGGCTATGGCTACACCTTC; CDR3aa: CAITRQGAGYGYTF
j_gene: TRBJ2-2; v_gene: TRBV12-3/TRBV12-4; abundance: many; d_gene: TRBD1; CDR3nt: TGTGCCAGCACCTCCGGGACAGCGGACACCGGGGAGCTGTTTTTT; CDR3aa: CASTSGTADTGELFF
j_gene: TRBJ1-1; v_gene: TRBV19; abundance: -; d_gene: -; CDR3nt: TGTGCCAGTAGCATGACGGGGTCGGCTGAAGCTTTCTTT; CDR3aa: CASSMTGSAEAFF
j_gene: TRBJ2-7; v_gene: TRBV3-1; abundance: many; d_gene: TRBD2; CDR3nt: TGTGCCAGCAGCCAGTCTAGCGGGAGTAACGAGCAGTACTTC; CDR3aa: CASSQSSGSNEQYF
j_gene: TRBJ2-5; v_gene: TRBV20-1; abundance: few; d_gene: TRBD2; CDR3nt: TGCAGTGCAATAGTTATGGCTAGCGGGCAAGGGGAGACCCAGTACTTC; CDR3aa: CSAIVMASGQGETQYF
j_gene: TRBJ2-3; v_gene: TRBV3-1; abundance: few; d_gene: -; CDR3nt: TGTGCCAGCAGTTTACTCAGACAGCCACACACAGATACGCAGTATTTT; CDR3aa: CASSLLRQPHTDTQYF
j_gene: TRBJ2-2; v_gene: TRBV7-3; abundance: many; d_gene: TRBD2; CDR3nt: TGTGCCAGCAGCTCAGGACTAGCAATGGAGCTGTTTTTT; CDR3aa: CASSSGLAMELFF
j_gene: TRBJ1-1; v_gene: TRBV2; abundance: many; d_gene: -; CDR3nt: TGTGCCAGCCGGGACGGGGCGAACACTGAAGCTTTCTTT; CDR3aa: CASRDGANTEAFF